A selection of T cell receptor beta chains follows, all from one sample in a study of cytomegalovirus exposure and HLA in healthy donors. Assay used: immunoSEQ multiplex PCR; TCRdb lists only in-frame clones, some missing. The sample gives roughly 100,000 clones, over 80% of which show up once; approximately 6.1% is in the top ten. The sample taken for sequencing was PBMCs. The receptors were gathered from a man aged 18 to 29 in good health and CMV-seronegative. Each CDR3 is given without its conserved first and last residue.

ASSEQSGTDEQF TRBV6-4
ASSRSGDKLF TRBV13
ASSPFSGGNTEAF TRBV7-2
AIRPGQGNGANVLT TRBV10-3
AWIDGTYEQY TRBV30
ASSLDGTGGNQPQH TRBV7-9
ASSLLAGGHRGAV TRBV28
ASSLAGGPDTQY TRBV4-3
ASMEDNEQF TRBV28
ASSYLTLAAPGEKY TRBV6-6
AWSGISGRASYEQY TRBV30
ASSLAQGQYELF TRBV5-1
ASSSQDSNQPQH TRBV6-6
ASSSLLGGGEQF TRBV5-1
ASSKAGASNQPQH TRBV6-5
ASSTYTRGKGDEQY TRBV19
ASLGGTGFVTEAF TRBV19
ASSQEGDRAYGYT TRBV4-2
ASSLTTSPLKY TRBV7-9
ASSPWGDEEAQH TRBV5-1
ASSGQTSGSGNEQF TRBV9
ASSALAGGTDTQY TRBV6-4
ASSSGDGTRAEQF TRBV5-1
ASSSPAGGNYGYT TRBV6-5
ASSVTGHRGKNIQY TRBV7-2
ASSPLTSGNTDTQY TRBV7-2
ASNPGASGTYEQY TRBV6-6
ASSAGQGVEPQH TRBV2
ASSLDSGSRNEQF TRBV7-9
ASSKGTAQETQY TRBV5-5
ASSQARVPRSDTQY TRBV5-4
ASSLQGQDGGAF TRBV5-1
ASSSYSGTAYNEQF TRBV7-9
ASSQGFGPIAVGEMNIQY TRBV14
SVEGQGLYPPDNEQF TRBV29-1
ASSLVRQPQH TRBV6-6
ASSLAGTLAGETQY TRBV7-2